The 3 T cell receptor beta chains given below trace back to one sample, sequenced in a study of CD8 T cells in Susac syndrome. When the RNA was reverse transcribed, random hexamers were used with an input of roughly 0.5 to 1 ug. Using its own MiXCR run on the immunoSEQ multiplex PCR reads, TCRdb lists one record per CDR3 protein. This table has 75,000 to 95,000 distinct CDR3 sequences, 80% to 95% appearing once. Sequenced input: CD8+ T cells from PBMCs. The receptors come from a human donor with Susac syndrome.

CDR3 in DNA: TGTGCCAGCAGTATGGACCTCAACACTGAAGCTTTCTTT. It encodes CASSMDLNTEAFF. The rearrangement uses TRBV2 and TRBJ1-1, with D unclear. This CDR3 is 13 amino acids long. The germline V gene encodes CDR1 SNHLY and CDR2 FYNNEI. Trimming stripped 5 bases from V and 2 bases from J, with 9 bases between.

The CDR3 bases are TGTGCCATCAGTGAGGCAGGCACAGATACGCAGTATTTT. Translating gives CAISEAGTDTQYF. V and J are TRBV10-3 and TRBJ2-3; D gene ambiguous. The CDR3 loop spans 13 amino acids. V was clipped by 2 bases and J by 1 base, with 4 bases between them. Germline CDR1 and CDR2: ENHRY and SYGVKD.

The chain joins TRBV6-1 to TRBJ2-3; 10 bases align to TRBD2. The CDR3 totals 16 residues. Germline V CDR1 and CDR2: MNHNS, SASEGT. V lost 5 bases to trimming and J lost 2 bases; unmatched junction nucleotides: 7. DNA for the CDR3: TGTGCCAGCAGTCCACTGACTAGCGGGCCCACAGATACGCAGTATTTT. This codes for CASSPLTSGPTDTQYF.